Shown below are 15 T cell receptor beta chains from a single sample sequenced in a study of cytomegalovirus exposure and HLA in healthy donors (dated by TCRdb to about 2017). The library relied on the immunoSEQ multiplex PCR assay. For the multiplex PCR, a mixture combining 60 forward primers for TCR Vbeta segments and 13 reverse primers for TCR Jbeta segments was used. The clones in this table, taken by TCRdb from immuneACCESS, are in-frame only. Not every clone is retained; where verified, under half of the shortfall comes from an unresolved V gene, and the cause of the rest is unknown. In this sample the table shows about 120,000 clones, over 70% of which occur a single time. The ten largest clones represent under 3.5% of the sample. The sequenced material came from PBMCs. Receptors originate from a woman between 45 and 65 years old in good health and CMV-seronegative.

The chain recombines TRBV6-1 with TRBJ2-7, with TRBD2 identical over 10 bases. This CDR3 has 15 amino acids. Trimming cost V 1 base and J 7 bases; bases outside gene matches: 7. Per the germline V gene, CDR1 is MNHNS and CDR2 is SASEGT. CDR3 nucleotides: TGTGCCAGCAGTGAAGAAGGGCTAGCGGGAGTTGAGCAGTACTTC. It encodes CASSEEGLAGVEQYF.

V is TRBV5-1 and J is TRBJ2-7; 10 positions match TRBD2. Trimming cost V 4 bases and J 2 bases; bases outside gene matches: 6. This CDR3 comprises 15 residues. Germline values: CDR1 SGHRS, CDR2 YFSETQ. In nucleotides, the CDR3 is TGCGCCAGCAGCGCCGGACTAGCGGAAGCCTACGAGCAGTACTTC. Translation gives CASSAGLAEAYEQYF.

V and J are TRBV5-1 and TRBJ1-2; 8 bases are shared with TRBD1. The CDR3 spans 13 residues. The V gene's germline CDR1 is SGHRS and CDR2 YFSETQ. Trimming took 0 bases from V and 8 from J; bases not matched to a gene: 3. The chain's CDR3 is CASSLGDRTGYTF. The CDR3 nucleotides read TGCGCCAGCAGCTTGGGGGACAGGACCGGCTACACCTTC.

The chain has TRBV6-5 and TRBJ2-1; 10 nucleotides agree with TRBD1. The CDR3 runs to 14 residues. The junction had 4 bases not matched to a gene; V was cut back by 2 bases and J by 9 bases. Per the germline V gene, CDR1 is MNHEY and CDR2 is SVGAGI. The CDR3 nucleotides are TGTGCCAGCAGTTACACAGGGACAGGGGTTGAGCAGTTCTTC. Translated, it gives CASSYTGTGVEQFF.

V gene TRBV10-3 combines with J gene TRBJ2-3, with 7 bases aligning to TRBD1. Germline assignment: CDR1 ENHRY and CDR2 SYGVKD. V was clipped by 10 bases and J by 2 bases; unmatched bases: 9. The CDR3 contains 14 residues. Here the CDR3 reads CATWTGPSTDTQYF. In DNA form, the CDR3 reads TGTGCCACTTGGACAGGCCCCTCCACAGATACGCAGTATTTT.

The gene calls are TRBV11-2 and TRBJ2-7; a possible D gene is TRBD2 (5 bases). V shed 3 bases and J shed 5 bases, with 20 bases lying between them. The CDR3 length is 16 residues. CDR1 and CDR2 (germline): SGHAT, FQNNGV. CDR3 nucleotide sequence: TGTGCCAGCAGCTTCAAGGGAGTGGATTCGGGCGACGAGCAGTACTTC. It yields the protein CASSFKGVDSGDEQYF.

V and J are TRBV28 and TRBJ2-1, with TRBD1 as a possible D gene (5 bases). Trimming cost V 5 bases and J 6 bases, with 8 bases left between them. The CDR3 totals 12 residues. Germline V lookup: CDR1 MDHEN, CDR2 SYDVKM. The CDR3 sequence: CASSTTGNEQFF. The CDR3 nucleotides read TGTGCCAGCAGTACAACAGGCAATGAGCAGTTCTTC.

This clone appeared a few times. This sequence joins TRBV19 and TRBJ1-5; D unresolved. This CDR3 is built from 16 residues. V was shortened by 3 bases and J by 1 base, with 13 bases between the two germline ends. CDR1 LNHDA and CDR2 SQIVND come from the germline V gene (reference sequence). The CDR3 is CASSIYGRESNQPQHF. CDR3 nucleotide sequence: TGTGCCAGTAGTATCTATGGACGGGAAAGCAATCAGCCCCAGCATTTT.

This clone appeared a few times. V and J are TRBV2 and TRBJ2-7, with TRBD2 identical over 8 bases. The germline CDR1 and CDR2 sequences are SNHLY and FYNNEI. The CDR3 contains 14 residues. Unmatched junction bases numbered 4, after V lost 1 base and J lost 5 bases. The CDR3 region is CASSEDGTRNEQYF. CDR3 coding DNA: TGTGCCAGCAGTGAAGACGGGACTAGAAACGAGCAGTACTTC.

The count of this clone is one. The chain employs TRBV29-1 and TRBJ2-2, with TRBD1 matching 7 bases. With V trimmed by 4 bases and J by 1 base, 3 bases remained unmatched. Germline CDR1 is SQVTM and CDR2 is ANQGSEA. The CDR3 loop spans 14 amino acids. CDR3 sequence: CSVVGQVNTGELFF. For the CDR3, the DNA is TGCAGCGTTGTTGGACAGGTGAACACCGGGGAGCTGTTTTTT.

This chain connects TRBV2 to TRBJ2-6, with D possibly TRBD2 on 5 matching bases. V was clipped by 6 bases and J by 2 bases, with 11 bases between them. The CDR3 sequence is 15 residues long. Germline V lookup: CDR1 SNHLY, CDR2 FYNNEI. The CDR3 DNA reads as TGTGCCAGCAGCTTTCAGGAGGCTGGGGCCAACGTCCTGACTTTC. Its translation: CASSFQEAGANVLTF.

The chain recombines TRBV5-1 with TRBJ2-1; 8 bases line up with TRBD2. V trimming: 0 bases; J trimming: 5 bases; junction bases outside the gene matches: 4. Germline lookup yields CDR1 SGHRS and CDR2 YFSETQ. This CDR3 contains 15 residues. The CDR3 sequence is CASSLDVAGNNEQFF. CDR3 in DNA: TGCGCCAGCAGCTTGGATGTAGCGGGAAACAATGAGCAGTTCTTC.

This clone has just one count. J is TRBJ2-5 and V is TRBV27; D is possibly TRBD2 (5 bases). Germline V gene sequence: CDR1 MNHEY, CDR2 SMNVEV (reference sequence). V lost 11 bases and J 7 bases, leaving 26 bases between the germline ends. This CDR3 has 15 amino acids. The CDR3 loop is CAVRGVAGRSATQYF. CDR3 sequence (DNA): TGTGCCGTCCGTGGGGTGGCGGGCCGATCTGCGACCCAGTACTTC.

This chain joins TRBV15 and TRBJ2-2; no clear D gene. The CDR3 loop spans 15 amino acids. The V gene's germline CDR1 is LNHNV and CDR2 YYDKDF (reference sequence). V lost 0 bases, J lost 4 bases, and 9 bases lay in between. The CDR3 sequence is CATSRDRDFTGELFF. DNA for the CDR3: TGTGCCACCAGCAGAGATCGAGACTTCACCGGGGAGCTGTTTTTT.

Turning to this clone: Within the sample, other DNA sequences also encode this same CDR3. The V call is TRBV7-3, the J call TRBJ2-2, with unresolved D. CDR3 length: 15 residues. Trimming cost V 5 bases and J 5 bases, with 15 bases left between them. Germline CDR1 is SGHTA and CDR2 is FQGTGA. In nucleotides, the CDR3 is TGTGCCAGCAGCGAGTCAAGCGTCCGAACCGGGGAGCTGTTTTTT. Translating it yields CASSESSVRTGELFF.